The next 18 T cell receptor beta chains were all read from a single sample in a study of cytomegalovirus exposure and HLA in healthy donors (dated by TCRdb to the late 2010s). Receptor amplification or capture employed the immunoSEQ multiplex PCR assay. A mixture of 60 forward primers for TCR Vbeta segments and 13 reverse primers for TCR Jbeta segments was used in the multiplex PCR. TCRdb obtained this table from immuneACCESS and retained in-frame rearrangements with V and J assigned. These tables miss some clones; where compared with another copy, unresolved V genes account for less than half of the shortfall, and the remainder is unexplained. Across this sample there are tens of thousands of clones, with roughly 72% seen only once. 22% of the sample is in the top ten clones. Sample: PBMCs. The receptors originated from a woman in her fifties or sixties in good health and CMV-seropositive.

The V gene is TRBV2, the J gene TRBJ2-4, with unresolved D. V lost 5 bases, J lost 4 bases, and 9 bases lay in between. Germline V lookup: CDR1 SNHLY, CDR2 FYNNEI. This CDR3 region has 13 residues. CDR3 DNA sequence: TGTGCCAGCAGTAATCCCAGTAAAAACATTCAGTACTTC. Its protein product is CASSNPSKNIQYF.

The rearrangement joins TRBV19 to TRBJ2-1; the match to TRBD1 covers 10 bases. The CDR3 covers 15 residues. With V trimmed by 4 bases and J by 6 bases, 6 bases remained unmatched. CDR1 is LNHDA and CDR2 is SQIVND in the germline V gene (reference sequence). The DNA for the CDR3 is TGTGCCAGTAGTACCCGGACAGGGGGAATCAATGAGCAGTTCTTC. It is translated as CASSTRTGGINEQFF.

The chain recombines TRBV7-2 with TRBJ1-1; D is unclear. The CDR3 is 14 residues long. Trimming took off 5 bases at V and 3 bases at J, with 13 bases between the two ends. CDR1 is SGHTA and CDR2 is FQGNSA in the germline V gene. CDR3: CASSSRAGDTEAFF. The CDR3 coding sequence is TGTGCCAGCAGCAGCCGGGCGGGCGACACTGAAGCTTTCTTT.

The chain combines TRBV14 with TRBJ2-1, with 13 bases fitting TRBD2. The length of the CDR3 is 14 residues. Per germline, CDR1 SGHDN and CDR2 FVKESK. With V trimmed by 4 bases and J by 9 bases, 3 bases remained unmatched. The CDR3 DNA follows: TGTGCCAGCAGCCGGGGACTAGCGGGGATTGAGCAGTTCTTC. Translated, it gives CASSRGLAGIEQFF.

V usage is TRBV19 and J usage is TRBJ1-1; 7 bases are shared with TRBD1. From germline, CDR1 is LNHDA and CDR2 SQIVND (reference sequence). CDR3 length equals 14 residues. The ends lost 3 bases at V and 8 bases at J; junction bases unmatched: 9. CDR3 amino acids: CASSITGVTGEAFF. For the CDR3, the DNA is TGTGCCAGTAGTATCACAGGGGTGACAGGGGAAGCTTTCTTT.

This rearrangement joins TRBV28 to TRBJ1-2, with 10 bases lining up with TRBD1. The CDR3 sequence is 15 residues long. The trim removed 2 bases at V and 7 bases at J, leaving 7 bases unmatched. Germline V lookup: CDR1 MDHEN, CDR2 SYDVKM. The CDR3 nucleotides read TGTGCCAGCAGTTTAGGGGGGGACAGGGGTAGTGGCTACACCTTC. This gives the protein CASSLGGDRGSGYTF.

This clone was picked up one time. CDR3 DNA sequence: TGTGCCAGCGCTTACCCACAGGGGCTCAGCTATGGCTACACCTTC. This sequence encodes CASAYPQGLSYGYTF. The chain combines TRBV6-5 with TRBJ1-2, with TRBD1 matching over 7 bases. This CDR3 contains 15 residues. Per the germline V gene, CDR1 is MNHEY and CDR2 is SVGAGI. The junction had 13 bases not matched to a gene; V was cut back by 8 bases and J by 4 bases.

The chain combines TRBV28 with TRBJ2-1; 8 bases are shared with TRBD1. J lost 8 bases, V lost 7 bases, and 7 bases had no gene match. Per the germline V gene, CDR1 is MDHEN and CDR2 is SYDVKM. The CDR3 runs to 13 residues. The CDR3 sequence: CASKTGASHEQFF. The CDR3 DNA follows: TGTGCCAGCAAGACAGGGGCTTCTCATGAGCAGTTCTTC.

The genes are TRBV5-1 and TRBJ1-4; no clear D gene. This CDR3 has 14 amino acids. V was pared by 2 bases and J by 8 bases, with 13 bases between. CDR1 and CDR2 (germline): SGHRS, YFSETQ. CDR3 amino acids: CASSLVGSGEKLFF. Here the CDR3 DNA reads TGCGCCAGCAGCTTAGTAGGGAGCGGGGAAAAACTGTTTTTT.

This chain uses TRBV5-1 with TRBJ2-2; D is perhaps TRBD1 (5 bases). Trimming cost V 0 bases and J 0 bases, with 6 bases left between them. The V gene's germline CDR1 is SGHRS and CDR2 YFSETQ. CDR3 length equals 15 residues. This CDR3 is CASSLGTSNTGELFF. CDR3 in DNA: TGCGCCAGCAGCTTGGGGACATCGAACACCGGGGAGCTGTTTTTT.

The gene calls are TRBV29-1 and TRBJ2-3; 7 bases match TRBD1. CDR1 and CDR2 from the germline V gene are SQVTM and ANQGSEA. Trimming cost V 7 bases and J 1 base; bases outside gene matches: 8. The CDR3 runs to 14 residues. The DNA for the CDR3 is TGCAGCGCCTTAGGGGGCGAAGGCACAGATACGCAGTATTTT. Encoded protein: CSALGGEGTDTQYF.

This chain joins TRBV9 and TRBJ1-3; 7 nucleotides match TRBD1. The trim removed 3 bases at V and 9 bases at J, leaving 6 bases unmatched. Germline CDR1 is SGDLS and CDR2 is YYNGEE. The CDR3 is 13 amino acids. This CDR3 reads CASSDQGEGTIYF. As DNA, the CDR3 is TGTGCCAGCAGCGACCAGGGGGAAGGCACCATATATTTT.

This clone was observed a few times. The gene calls are TRBV28 and TRBJ1-1; no clear D gene. CDR1 and CDR2 (germline): MDHEN, SYDVKM. V lost 7 bases and J lost 11, with 23 bases in between. CDR3 length: 14 residues. This chain's CDR3 is CASTLSPWLGWAFF. DNA for the CDR3: TGTGCCAGCACCCTGAGTCCCTGGTTGGGCTGGGCTTTCTTT.

V usage is TRBV9 and J usage is TRBJ2-2; D is ambiguous. The CDR3 contains 17 residues. V was cut by 4 bases and J by 7 bases, with 23 bases left in between. The germline gives CDR1 SGDLS, CDR2 YYNGEE. CDR3 sequence (DNA): TGTGCCAGCAGCCTCCCGTCTGAGCCTGGGCTTGGCGGGGAGCTGTTTTTT. It yields the protein CASSLPSEPGLGGELFF. Supplemented by reference TRBV9 and TRBJ2-2, the full variable domain reads DSGVTQTPKHLITATGQRVTLRCSPRSGDLSVYWYQQSLDQGLQFLIQYYNGEERAKGNILERFSAQQFPDLHSELNLSSLELGDSALYFCASSLPSEPGLGGELFFGEGSRLTVL.

This clone was seen at least ten times. The chain couples TRBV6-1 to TRBJ1-6; no firm D call. CDR3 length equals 15 residues. Trimming shortened V by 0 bases and J by 8 bases, and 11 bases separated the two germline ends. Germline CDR1 reads MNHNS; CDR2 reads SASEGT. The CDR3 here is CASSEALGSYSPLHF. CDR3 sequence (DNA): TGTGCCAGCAGTGAAGCGCTAGGGAGCTATTCACCCCTCCACTTT.

The sample holds a few counts of this clone. The chain joins TRBV10-3 to TRBJ2-3; D gene ambiguous. Germline V CDR1 and CDR2: ENHRY, SYGVKD. Trimming took 3 bases from V and 4 from J, leaving 11 bases between them. The CDR3 spans 14 residues. CDR3: CAISDPPLADTQYF. DNA of the CDR3: TGTGCCATCAGTGACCCGCCTTTAGCAGATACGCAGTATTTT.

The chain is built from TRBV6-1 and TRBJ2-3, with 8 bases identical to TRBD2. Trimming removed 8 bases from V and 1 base from J; junction bases left unmatched: 2. The CDR3 is 13 residues long. Germline V gene lookup returns CDR1 MNHNS and CDR2 SASEGT. The CDR3 DNA follows: TGTGCCAGCGGAGCGGGGGGCACAGATACGCAGTATTTT. This encodes CASGAGGTDTQYF.

The chain has TRBV19 and TRBJ2-1, with 8 bases that match TRBD2. Germline values: CDR1 LNHDA, CDR2 SQIVND (reference sequence). The CDR3 is 14 amino acids. The V gene end was trimmed by 7 bases and the J gene end by 1 base; junction bases not matched to a gene: 3. This CDR3 reads CASTQRGSYNEQFF. CDR3 DNA sequence: TGTGCCAGTACTCAGCGGGGGTCCTACAATGAGCAGTTCTTC.